This T cell receptor (beta chain) was captured by sequencing in a study of shared clonotypes between healthy human individuals (dated by TCRdb to the early 2020s). About the full investigation: A few men and a couple of women, aged 18 to 49 years, made up the cohort. For each donor, CD4 naive and CD4 memory were each given three plates, CD8 naive was given two plates, and CD8 memory was given one plate. The study deeply sequenced blood TCR repertoires of five healthy adults to estimate repertoire size and the extent of clonotype sharing between individuals. Libraries were prepared and TCR repertoires were sequenced by different laboratories using diverse techniques, in order to increase sequencing depth and limit assay-specific biases. Each donor's leukapheresis produced roughly between roughly 0.85 and 10 billion PBMCs. The study at large found these results: Estimated clonotype richness was generally larger for naive than for memory subsets. Because the study included a small number of donors, the genetic and exposure-history diversity represented was limited. Sampling was restricted to blood, and TCR repertoires in tissue are likely to differ from TCR repertoires in blood. Sharing across several donors was observed for about 5% of naive CD4, 3.5% of naive CD8, 2% to 2.5% of memory CD4, and 0.4% of memory CD8 clonotypes. Even with the large sequencing depth, rarefaction of the sorted-subset datasets indicated that sequencing was incomplete. Pairwise subsampling indicated that sequencing depth was expected to affect the degree of clonotype sharing among donors. Higher generation probabilities were observed for clonotypes shared by all four sorted-subset donors than for non-shared clonotypes.

Using the deep immunoSEQ assay, multiplex PCR amplified TCR CDR3 regions from genomic DNA. Genomic DNA extracted from each cell subset was distributed evenly over all wells of several immunoSEQ 96-well plates, and each plate served as one replicate. Each replicate PCR for sorted subsets received about 180 ng genomic DNA, equal to some 32,000 T cell genomes. Purified libraries were measured with a Qubit 3.0 fluorometer, size-checked on a Bioanalyzer 2100, and measured again with the KAPA Library Quantification kit. A separate single-read 150-cycle Illumina NextSeq 550 flow cell was used to sequence each immunoSEQ 96-well plate. Concerning the study's data processing: Because the immunoSEQ output included only junctional sequences and no quality scores, the filtering could not be the same as the filtering used for full-length reads. Sequences were annotated with PyIR, a Python wrapper for IgBLAST v1.9, using IMGT germline references to assign V/J genes and CDR3. Reads with weak V/J assignments (E-value above 1e-6), missing CDR3, stop codons, out-of-frame junctions, or ambiguous translated residues were removed. V3J clonotypes were defined by identical inferred V gene, J gene, and CDR3 amino acid sequence. To compute the percentage overlap between repertoires, the number of shared unique clonotypes was divided by the size of the smaller repertoire. Three approaches were used to assess repertoire richness: RTK rarefaction, the Chao1 estimator, and Recon v2.1 estimates of unobserved clonotypes. Generation probabilities were computed with OLGA for all TCRbeta clonotypes obtained by the gDNA method from a handful of donors. The table comes from immuneACCESS by way of TCRdb, which keeps in-frame sequences with V and J called. Part of the clones is missing from these tables; in studies checked, under half for an unresolved V gene and the rest for unknown reasons. V and J calls and clone size are those listed in that table; D and trimming were worked out from the DNA. The sample profile shows some 980,000 clones; 76% of them were found once. Over 1.3% of the sample comes from the top ten.

Notes on this clone: This clone's antigen is unknown. Per-base quality was not reported, and no clone a single base away is much larger than it.

The donors were healthy, HIV-negative adults who had no recently reported acute infections or vaccinations. All donors were Caucasian adults living in Nashville, Tennessee, USA. CD4+ T cells were enriched by magnetic negative selection, after which naive cells were positively selected on CD45RA and the negative fraction was taken as the memory subset. Blood was obtained by leukapheresis, after which PBMCs were separated by Ficoll-Histopaque density gradient centrifugation and cryopreserved in liquid nitrogen vapor phase. Analytical flow cytometry was used to check the purity and quantity of every magnetically sorted T cell population. Genomic DNA was isolated from each sorted fraction and quantified by UV absorbance on a Nanodrop 2000c. The CDR3 starts with the cysteine, ends with the phenylalanine, and has 15 residues. The CDR3 DNA has 45 bases and is translated from base 1. Taken from the germline V gene, the CDR1 and CDR2 loops are SGHRS and YFSETQ. Cut back by 0 bases and 5 bases, the V and J ends lie 14 bases apart.

Material for sequencing was memory CD4+ T cells sorted from blood. Taken with the paper, the label for cell subset or site translates to: CD45RA-negative fraction. The chain couples TRBV5-1 to TRBJ2-5; the D region is possibly TRBD1 or TRBD2, each matching across 6 bases. This clonotype was sampled from a man younger than 35 in good health. CDR3 reads: CASSLDHRGAETQYF. The DNA is TGCGCCAGCAGCTTGGATCATAGGGGGGCGGAGACCCAGTACTTC.